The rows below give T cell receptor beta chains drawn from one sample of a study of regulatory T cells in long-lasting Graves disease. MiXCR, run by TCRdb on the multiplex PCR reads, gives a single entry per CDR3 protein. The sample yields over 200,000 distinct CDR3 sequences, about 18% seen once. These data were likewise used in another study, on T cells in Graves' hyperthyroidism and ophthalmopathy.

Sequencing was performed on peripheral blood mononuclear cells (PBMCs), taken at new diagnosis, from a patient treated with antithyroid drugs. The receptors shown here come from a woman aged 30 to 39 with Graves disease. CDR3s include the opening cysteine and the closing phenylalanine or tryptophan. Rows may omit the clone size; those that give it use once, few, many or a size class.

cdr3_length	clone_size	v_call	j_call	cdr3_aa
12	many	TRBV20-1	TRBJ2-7	CSASRTGNEQYF
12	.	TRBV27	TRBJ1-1	CASQTGNTEAFF
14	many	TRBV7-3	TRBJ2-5	CASSLFGGSETQYF
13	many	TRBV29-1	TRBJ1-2	CSTERVPNYGYTF
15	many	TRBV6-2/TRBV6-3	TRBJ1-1	CASSPRQTAPREAFF
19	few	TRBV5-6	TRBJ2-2	CASISVTTTGGKNTGELFF
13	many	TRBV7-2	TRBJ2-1	CASTKDRGNEQFF
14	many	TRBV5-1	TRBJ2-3	CASSLFQVTDTQYF
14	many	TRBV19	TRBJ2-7	CASSHRRGSYEQYF
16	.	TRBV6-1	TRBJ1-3	CASSEEEFRSGNTIYF
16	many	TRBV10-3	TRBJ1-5	CAISESRERLNQPQHF
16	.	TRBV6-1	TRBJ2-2	CASSPRRGLWSGELFF
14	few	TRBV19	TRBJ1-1	CASSINGVNTEAFF
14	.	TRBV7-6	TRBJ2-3	CASSLGISTDTQYF
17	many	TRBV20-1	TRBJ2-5	CSARATRGTGRRETQYF
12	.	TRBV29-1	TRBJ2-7	CSARGVDYEQYF
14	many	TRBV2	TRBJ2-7	CASSTHRGRYEQYF
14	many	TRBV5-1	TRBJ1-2	CASSLAGRPYGYTF
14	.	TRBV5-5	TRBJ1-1	CASSSPTALTEAFF
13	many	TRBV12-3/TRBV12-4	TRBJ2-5	CASSGQGQETQYF
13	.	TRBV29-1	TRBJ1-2	CSVLPQGAYGYTF